The 6 T cell receptor beta chains reported below all come from one sample, sequenced in a study of blood T cell repertoires in COVID-19. Some clones are missing from TCRdb's copy, which holds only in-frame ones; the method was immunoSEQ multiplex PCR. The repertoire holds around 230,000 clones, with 70% to 90% as singletons. The sample was peripheral blood. The receptor set was obtained from a man in his fifties with COVID-19, enrolled during active disease.

The chain carries TRBV7-3 and TRBJ2-7, with TRBD1 as a possible D gene (6 bases). CDR1 and CDR2 from the germline V gene are SGHTA and FQGTGA. V was clipped by 2 bases and J by 6 bases, with 11 bases between them. This CDR3 is built from 13 residues. CDR3 sequence: CASSLLGAGEQYF. CDR3 bases: TGTGCCAGCAGCTTACTGGGGGCAGGCGAGCAGTACTTC. The variable domain in full, with the rest retrieved from reference TRBV7-3 and TRBJ2-7, is GAGVSQTPSNKVTEKGKYVELRCDPISGHTALYWYRQSLGQGPEFLIYFQGTGAADDSGLPNDRFFAVRPEGSVSTLKIQRTERGDSAVYLCASSLLGAGEQYFGPGTRLTVT.

The CDR3 spells CASSPTTPSYNEQFF. The CDR3 DNA reads TGCGCCAGCAGCCCCACTACCCCGTCCTACAATGAGCAGTTCTTC. The J gene is TRBJ2-1, the V gene TRBV5-1, with unresolved D. Germline assignment: CDR1 SGHRS and CDR2 YFSETQ. The length of the CDR3 is 15 residues. The V end lost 4 bases, the J end lost 1 base, and 12 bases lay between the germline ends.

CDR3 loop: CAISAPLGRGSTDTQYF. CDR3 coding DNA: TGTGCCATCAGTGCCCCCCTAGGGCGGGGGTCGACAGATACGCAGTATTTT. The rearrangement joins TRBV10-3 to TRBJ2-3; 7 nucleotides match TRBD2. Germline CDR1 and CDR2: ENHRY and SYGVKD. Unmatched junction bases numbered 13, after V lost 4 bases and J lost 3 bases. The CDR3 runs to 17 residues.

J is TRBJ1-1 and V is TRBV10-3; TRBD1 matches 7 bases. Germline-derived CDR1 and CDR2 are ENHRY and SYGVKD. The CDR3 is 15 residues long. V gave up 7 bases and J gave up 4 bases; unmatched junction bases: 12. CDR3 coding DNA: TGTGCCATCAACCGACAGGGTAGTACGGGCACTGAAGCTTTCTTT. It encodes CAINRQGSTGTEAFF.

V and J are TRBV11-1 and TRBJ2-1, with 11 bases fitting TRBD2. The V gene end was trimmed by 5 bases and the J gene end by 6 bases; junction bases not matched to a gene: 9. The CDR3 is 16 residues long. The germline gives CDR1 SGHAT, CDR2 FQDESV (reference sequence). The CDR3 sequence: CASSRTTSGTSNEQFF. DNA of the CDR3: TGTGCCAGCAGCCGCACGACTAGCGGGACTAGCAATGAGCAGTTCTTC.

The chain is built from TRBV6-5 and TRBJ1-5, with 11 bases matching TRBD1. The CDR3 runs to 15 residues. J gave up 4 bases and V 6 bases, and 5 bases lay outside the gene matches. Looked up from germline, CDR1 is MNHEY and CDR2 is SVGAGI. CDR3 in amino acids: CASRDGQGANQPQHF. The CDR3 DNA reads TGTGCCAGCAGGGACGGACAGGGGGCAAATCAGCCCCAGCATTTT.